One sample yielded the 21 T cell receptor beta chains listed below, sequenced in a study of shared clonotypes between healthy human individuals (dated by TCRdb to about 2020). The method behind the library was the immunoSEQ multiplex PCR assay. TCRdb stores this immuneACCESS table with in-frame sequences only. Part of the clones is absent; in the studies checked, under half of the shortfall reflects unresolved V genes, and no reason is known for the rest. This sample comprises about half a million clones, roughly 77% of them detected only once. Together, the top ten hold over 10% of the sample. The sample consisted of PBMCs. The receptor set was obtained from a woman aged 40-49 years in good health. Some clones in this sample may be carry-over from other donors' samples.

A remark on this clone: The junction does not match germline at one end; this may be a read error. The V gene is TRBV28, the J gene TRBJ2-7; 9 bases fit TRBD2. The CDR3 contains 15 residues. Germline assignment: CDR1 MDHEN and CDR2 SYDVKM. In DNA, the CDR3 is TGTGCCAGCAGCCTCCAGCGGGAGGTCCTCCCCGAGCAATACTTC. The encoded protein is CASSLQREVLPEQYF.

The genes are TRBV12-5 and TRBJ2-5, with 10 positions matching TRBD2. The germline gives CDR1 LGHNT, CDR2 FRNRAP. Trimming cost V 5 bases and J 1 base; bases outside gene matches: 4. The CDR3 sequence is 15 residues long. The CDR3 DNA sequence: TGTGCTAGTGGTCAAGGACTAGCGGCCCAAGAGACCCAGTACTTC. Translating gives CASGQGLAAQETQYF.

This clone was seen only a few times. The CDR3 spells CAGRTGGNEKLFF. As DNA, the CDR3 is TGTGCCGGAAGGACAGGGGGCAATGAAAAACTGTTTTTT. The chain recombines TRBV6-1 with TRBJ1-4, with 11 bases identical to TRBD1. This CDR3 has 13 amino acids. Germline loops: CDR1 MNHNS, CDR2 SASEGT. V was clipped by 11 bases and J by 5 bases; unmatched bases: 4.

The rearrangement uses TRBV28 and TRBJ2-1; TRBD2 matches at 7 bases. Germline CDR1 and CDR2: MDHEN and SYDVKM. V gave up 6 bases and J gave up 5 bases; unmatched junction bases: 10. CDR3 length equals 15 residues. The CDR3 coding sequence is TGTGCCAGCAGCGCCCCGGCGGGAGACCACAATGAGCAGTTCTTC. It translates to CASSAPAGDHNEQFF.

This rearrangement joins TRBV10-3 to TRBJ2-1; weak D call: TRBD2 (6 bases). The CDR3 sequence is 15 residues long. V lost 0 bases and J 1 base, leaving 7 bases between the germline ends. Germline V gene lookup returns CDR1 ENHRY and CDR2 SYGVKD. CDR3 in amino acids: CAISESSGSYNEQFF. For the CDR3, the DNA is TGTGCCATCAGTGAGTCTAGCGGATCCTACAATGAGCAGTTCTTC.

The chain is built from TRBV10-3 and TRBJ2-1; 9 bases map to TRBD1. The trim removed 10 bases at V and 2 bases at J, leaving 9 bases unmatched. CDR3 length: 15 amino acids. CDR1 and CDR2 (germline): ENHRY, SYGVKD. This CDR3 reads CATGPGQGTYNEQFF. CDR3 DNA: TGTGCCACTGGACCGGGACAGGGAACCTACAATGAGCAGTTCTTC.

V and J are TRBV5-6 and TRBJ1-2; 7 bases map to TRBD1. The CDR3 spans 15 residues. Trimming at V came to 4 bases and at J to 4 bases, leaving 10 bases not matched to a gene. The germline V gene has CDR1 SGHDT and CDR2 YYEEEE. CDR3 DNA: TGTGCCAGCAGCCTGGGACAGCGGCCCTTCTATGGCTACACCTTC. This translates into CASSLGQRPFYGYTF.

This chain links TRBV11-2 with TRBJ2-2, with 7 nucleotides matching TRBD1. V was clipped by 3 bases and J by 4 bases; unmatched bases: 5. CDR1 and CDR2 from the germline V gene are SGHAT and FQNNGV. The CDR3 extends over 15 amino acids. CDR3 DNA: TGTGCCAGCAGCTTCAGGACAGGCCGCACCGGGGAGCTGTTTTTT. It encodes CASSFRTGRTGELFF. Drawing the rest from reference TRBV11-2 and TRBJ2-2, the complete variable domain is EAGVAQSPRYKIIEKRQSVAFWCNPISGHATLYWYQQILGQGPKLLIQFQNNGVVDDSQLPKDRFSAERLKGVDSTLKIQPAKLEDSAVYLCASSFRTGRTGELFFGEGSRLTVL.

This clone was picked up a small number of times. The V and J genes are TRBV7-9 and TRBJ2-6; D may be TRBD2 (6 bases). This CDR3 spans 15 amino acids. V was shortened by 4 bases and J by 5 bases, with 12 bases between the two germline ends. Germline V gene data show CDR1 as SEHNR and CDR2 as FQNEAQ (reference sequence). CDR3 sequence: CASSSGGSWANVLTF. CDR3 nucleotides: TGTGCCAGCAGCTCCGGGGGTTCCTGGGCCAACGTCCTGACTTTC.

V usage is TRBV10-3 and J usage is TRBJ2-6; perhaps TRBD1 as D (5 bases). Germline CDR1 reads ENHRY; CDR2 reads SYGVKD. V shed 10 bases and J shed 4 bases, with 11 bases lying between them. This CDR3 region has 13 residues. The CDR3: CASTGSGANVLTF. DNA for the CDR3: TGTGCCAGCACAGGATCCGGGGCCAACGTCCTGACTTTC.

CDR3 bases: TGTGCCAGCAGCGTGGGACTAGCGGGAGTCCAAGAGACCCAGTACTTC. Protein sequence: CASSVGLAGVQETQYF. The chain couples TRBV5-8 to TRBJ2-5; 14 nucleotides match TRBD2. V trimming: 4 bases; J trimming: 1 base; junction bases outside the gene matches: 3. Germline V gene lookup returns CDR1 SGHTS and CDR2 YDEGEE. This CDR3 is 16 amino acids long. Drawing the rest from reference TRBV5-8 and TRBJ2-5, the complete variable domain is EAGVTQSPTHLIKTRGQQATLRCSPISGHTSVYWYQQALGLGLQFLLWYDEGEERNRGNFPPRFSGRQFPNYSSELNVNALELEDSALYLCASSVGLAGVQETQYFGPGTRLLVL.

The chain is built from TRBV29-1 and TRBJ2-1; 10 bases line up with TRBD2. The CDR3 contains 12 residues. Trimming took 4 bases from V and 13 from J; bases not matched to a gene: 7. Germline V gives CDR1 SQVTM, CDR2 ANQGSEA. The CDR3 nucleotides are TGCAGCGTTGTGGGAGCGGGAGGGCCCCAGTTCTTC. As protein: CSVVGAGGPQFF.

DNA for the CDR3: TGTGCCACCCTAGCACCCGGGACAGCCTTCATGAACACTGAAGCTTTCTTT. It specifies CATLAPGTAFMNTEAFF. The chain joins TRBV2 to TRBJ1-1; TRBD1 aligns across 7 bases. The trim removed 10 bases at V and 0 bases at J, leaving 17 bases unmatched. Germline V gene sequence: CDR1 SNHLY, CDR2 FYNNEI. The CDR3 length is 17 residues.

V is TRBV11-1 and J is TRBJ2-1, with 7 bases lining up with TRBD2. The CDR3 length is 15 residues. Losses at the gene ends were 0 bases for V and 9 bases for J; bases not matched to a gene: 8. The germline V gene has CDR1 SGHAT and CDR2 FQDESV (reference sequence). In DNA form, the CDR3 reads TGTGCCAGCAGCTTAGCGGGAGGGGTGGATGCTGAGCAGTTCTTC. Protein product: CASSLAGGVDAEQFF.

CDR3 nucleotides: TGTGCCAGCAGCTTAAGTGTCGGGGACAGTACGGAGACCCAGTACTTC. It encodes CASSLSVGDSTETQYF. The chain links TRBV7-2 to TRBJ2-5; 7 bases are shared with TRBD1. Per the germline V gene, CDR1 is SGHTA and CDR2 is FQGNSA. The CDR3 consists of 16 residues. V trimming: 2 bases; J trimming: 5 bases; junction bases outside the gene matches: 11.

The chain carries TRBV10-1 and TRBJ2-3, with 8 bases fitting TRBD2. V lost 6 bases to trimming and J lost 2 bases; unmatched junction nucleotides: 25. The germline CDR1 and CDR2 sequences are WNHNN and SYGVQD (reference sequence). This CDR3 contains 21 residues. In DNA, the CDR3 is TGCGCCAGCAGATCGGAGAGACTAGAGCGGGAGCCCCGGTTATCCACAGATACGCAGTATTTT. The encoded protein is CASRSERLEREPRLSTDTQYF.

This clone was detected only a few times. The rearrangement links TRBV25-1 to TRBJ2-7; 11 bases agree with TRBD2. Germline V gene lookup returns CDR1 MGHDK and CDR2 SYGVNS. V lost 6 bases, J lost 3 bases, and 10 bases stayed unmatched. This CDR3 has 16 amino acids. The CDR3 loop is CASSLGDLAGGYEQYF. In nucleotides, the CDR3 is TGTGCCAGCAGCCTTGGGGACCTAGCGGGAGGCTACGAGCAGTACTTC.

The chain carries TRBV7-8 and TRBJ2-4, with TRBD1 matching over 11 bases. V was clipped by 5 bases and J by 10 bases; unmatched bases: 13. The CDR3 has 16 residues. The germline V gene has CDR1 SGHVS and CDR2 FQNEAQ. CDR3 DNA: TGTGCCAGCAGCAGGGGGACAGGGGGTCAGGGGTTAATTCAGTACTTC. Its protein product is CASSRGTGGQGLIQYF.

The J gene is TRBJ2-7, the V gene TRBV5-4; possible D gene TRBD2, 6 bases. The V gene lost 4 bases and the J gene lost 1 base, with 15 bases spanning the gap. CDR1 is SGHNT and CDR2 is YYREEE in the germline V gene (reference sequence). The CDR3 covers 15 residues. The CDR3 DNA reads as TGTGCCAGCAGCGCTACCGGGAGCGAATCCTACGAGCAGTACTTC. This encodes CASSATGSESYEQYF.

The chain combines TRBV19 with TRBJ2-7; 9 bases fit TRBD2. Germline CDR1 reads LNHDA; CDR2 reads SQIVND (reference sequence). This CDR3 has 13 amino acids. J was trimmed by 6 bases and V by 1 base; bases with no gene match: 1. CDR3 nucleotides: TGTGCCAGTAGTATAGGACTAGCGGTCGAGCAGTACTTC. Protein sequence: CASSIGLAVEQYF.

The chain links TRBV5-6 to TRBJ2-3; D perhaps matches TRBD1 (6 bases). Per the germline V gene, CDR1 is SGHDT and CDR2 is YYEEEE. The CDR3 has 16 residues. Trimming pared 2 bases from V and 0 bases from J, leaving 13 bases between. The CDR3 nucleotides read TGTGCCAGCAGCTTATTACAGGGTGCAAGCACAGATACGCAGTATTTT. The encoded protein is CASSLLQGASTDTQYF. The whole variable domain, remainder taken from reference TRBV5-6 and TRBJ2-3, is DAGVTQSPTHLIKTRGQQVTLRCSPKSGHDTVSWYQQALGQGPQFIFQYYEEEERQRGNFPDRFSGHQFPNYSSELNVNALLLGDSALYLCASSLLQGASTDTQYFGPGTRLTVL.